This TCR beta chain was identified during a study of molecular identifiers for immune sequencing clone quantification. TCR libraries were built in bulk with a published protocol and specific TCR primers. TCRdb re-called the PCR reads through MiXCR, storing one row per CDR3 protein. The table includes 460,000 or so distinct CDR3 sequences, 20% to 25% detected once. A single count supports this clonotype. Libraries for naive CD8 T cells, which were made from approximately 20,000 to 980,000 sorted cells, drew on 10%, 30% or 50% of the RNA. The CD8+CD4-CCR7+CD45RA+ phenotype defined the sorted naive CD8 T cells. This CDR3 is 18 amino acids long. Germline assignment: CDR1 SGDLS and CDR2 YYNGEE. V lost 4 bases, J lost 3 bases, and 16 bases stayed unmatched.

This TCR came from a human donor in good health. Some libraries in this study had Jurkat cell RNA spiked in. Sequenced material: naive CD8+ T cells from blood, with Jurkat cell RNA spiked in. Documented subset: FACS-sorted CD8+CD4-CCR7+CD45RA+ naive T cells. The V call is TRBV9, the J call TRBJ1-1, with 9 nucleotides matching TRBD1. The CDR3 DNA sequence: TGTGCCAGCAGCCCTCTTCTCACAGGGGGCAAGTGGGACACTGAAGCTTTCTTT. This gives the protein CASSPLLTGGKWDTEAFF.